This TCR beta chain stems from a study of human T cells and chemical hapten exposure. The wider study: Investigators sensitized around 2 cm by around 2 cm of upper inner arm skin with 2% DPC. Enrolled patients were predominantly female and had alopecia areata, totalis or universalis. Per-sample variation in TCR yield stemmed mainly from small pooled library volume differences.

TCRdb re-called the RACE reads through MiXCR, storing one row per CDR3 protein. This table holds tens of thousands of distinct CDR3 sequences, roughly 12% found once. Germline CDR1 reads WSHSY; CDR2 reads SAAADI. V dropped 1 base and J dropped 6 bases, with 11 bases sitting between them. This CDR3 has 14 residues. Specified time point: patch test 3, about 24 weeks after DPC sensitization. Treatment reported: therapeutic diphenylcyclopropenone sensitization with weekly scalp DPC. Researchers extracted total RNA from unfractionated whole blood. Donors, patients with alopecia ranging from 18 to 70 years old and judged suitable for DPC, provided samples. This clonotype was counted at least ten times.

The source is a woman in her thirties or forties with alopecia areata. Some clones in this sample may be carry-over from other donors' samples. The sample consisted of whole blood, taken in connection with sensitization to the hapten diphenylcyclopropenone (DPC). This chain links TRBV10-2 with TRBJ2-3; D is possibly TRBD1 or TRBD2 (5 bases each). CDR3 loop: CASSEFGGSDTQYF. CDR3 coding DNA: TGCGCCAGCAGTGAGTTTGGGGGAAGTGATACGCAGTATTTT.